The rows below give T cell receptor beta chains drawn from one sample of a study of shared clonotypes between healthy human individuals. TCRdb's copy holds only in-frame clones and misses some; the assay was immunoSEQ multiplex PCR. The sample carries about 490,000 clones, 76% recorded once. Sequencing was done on a sample of PBMCs. The receptors shown here come from a woman in her thirties or forties in good health. Some clones in this sample may be carry-over from other donors' samples. CDR3s include the opening cysteine and the closing phenylalanine or tryptophan. The D gene is left open where the match is weak. For some rows the clone size is stated as once, few or many, or as a class when expanded; others skip it.

J: TRBJ1-1; D: NA; V: TRBV10-2; size: NA; CDR3: CASSEYPGAVTEAFF; DNA: TGCGCCAGCAGTGAATACCCGGGGGCGGTCACTGAAGCTTTCTTT
J: TRBJ1-4; D: NA; V: TRBV2; size: NA; CDR3: CASSATATNEKLFF; DNA: TGTGCCAGCAGTGCGACAGCAACTAATGAAAAACTGTTTTTT
J: TRBJ2-6; D: NA; V: TRBV7-9; size: NA; CDR3: CASSFTGGISGANVLTF; DNA: TGTGCCAGCAGCTTTACCGGGGGCATCTCTGGGGCCAACGTCCTGACTTTC
J: TRBJ1-4; D: NA; V: TRBV19; size: NA; CDR3: CASSIVAAGQSREKLFF; DNA: TGTGCCAGTAGTATAGTCGCGGCGGGTCAAAGCCGGGAAAAACTGTTTTTT
J: TRBJ1-5; D: NA; V: TRBV27; size: NA; CDR3: CDDLTRCSLGLQARNQPQHF; DNA: TGTGATGATTTAACCAGGTGTTCGTTGGGCCTCCAGGCACGCAATCAGCCCCAGCATTTT
J: TRBJ1-2; D: NA; V: TRBV4-1; size: once; CDR3: CASSHPISGGRARGGYTF; DNA: TGCGCCAGCAGCCACCCCATTTCTGGGGGTAGGGCTAGGGGGGGCTACACCTTC
J: TRBJ2-2; D: TRBD2; V: TRBV15; size: few; CDR3: CATSWGLAGTTGELFF; DNA: TGTGCCACCAGCTGGGGACTAGCGGGTACAACCGGGGAGCTGTTTTTT
J: TRBJ2-7; D: NA; V: TRBV9; size: few; CDR3: CASSVGSSPHEQYF; DNA: TGTGCCAGCAGCGTCGGGAGTTCTCCCCACGAGCAGTACTTC
J: TRBJ2-1; D: NA; V: TRBV10-2; size: NA; CDR3: CASTMDAGSYNEQFF; DNA: TGCGCCAGCACGATGGACGCGGGCTCCTACAATGAGCAGTTCTTC
J: TRBJ2-7; D: NA; V: TRBV19; size: NA; CDR3: CASSIAGESYKQYF; DNA: TGTGCCAGTAGTATAGCAGGAGAATCCTACAAGCAGTACTTC
J: TRBJ2-7; D: TRBD2; V: TRBV4-2; size: NA; CDR3: CASSQGLAGVYEQYF; DNA: TGTGCCAGCAGCCAAGGGCTAGCGGGAGTATACGAGCAGTACTTC
J: TRBJ1-1; D: NA; V: TRBV28; size: few; CDR3: CASSRSKQTVAEAFF; DNA: TGTGCCAGCAGCCGCTCTAAACAGACAGTTGCTGAAGCTTTCTTT
J: TRBJ2-5; D: NA; V: TRBV7-2; size: NA; CDR3: CASSLVVTLQETQYF; DNA: TGTGCCAGCAGCTTAGTAGTCACGTTACAAGAGACCCAGTACTTC
J: TRBJ1-2; D: NA; V: TRBV7-2; size: once; CDR3: CASSFKGAPGYTF; DNA: TGTGCCAGCAGCTTTAAGGGTGCTCCTGGCTACACCTTC
J: TRBJ1-2; D: NA; V: TRBV5-5; size: NA; CDR3: CASSLVLGNYGYTF; DNA: TGTGCCAGCAGCTTGGTGTTGGGTAACTATGGCTACACCTTC
J: TRBJ1-3; D: NA; V: TRBV4-1; size: NA; CDR3: CASSQNPHGVLGNTIYF; DNA: TGCGCCAGCAGCCAAAATCCACACGGGGTTCTTGGAAACACCATATATTTT
J: TRBJ1-1; D: NA; V: TRBV7-8; size: few; CDR3: CASRGAMWGTEAFF; DNA: TGTGCCAGTAGGGGGGCGATGTGGGGCACTGAAGCTTTCTTT
J: TRBJ2-7; D: TRBD1; V: TRBV5-6; size: NA; CDR3: CASSPPDGTGFYEQYF; DNA: TGTGCCAGCAGCCCCCCGGACGGGACAGGGTTCTACGAGCAGTACTTC
J: TRBJ2-7; D: TRBD2; V: TRBV10-2; size: few; CDR3: CASNLAGRSYEQYF; DNA: TGCGCCAGCAATCTAGCGGGACGGTCCTACGAGCAGTACTTC
J: TRBJ1-3; D: NA; V: TRBV9; size: NA; CDR3: CASSVGTSSGNTIYF; DNA: TGTGCCAGCAGCGTAGGGACCAGCTCTGGAAACACCATATATTTT
J: TRBJ2-1; D: NA; V: TRBV9; size: NA; CDR3: CASSVAGNYNEQFF; DNA: TGTGCCAGCAGCGTAGCGGGAAACTACAATGAGCAGTTCTTC
J: TRBJ1-2; D: TRBD1; V: TRBV9; size: NA; CDR3: CASSRARGPYYGYTF; DNA: TGTGCCAGCAGTAGGGCCAGGGGGCCTTACTATGGCTACACCTTC
J: TRBJ2-1; D: NA; V: TRBV5-1; size: NA; CDR3: CASRNQGTYNEQFF; DNA: TGCGCCAGCAGAAACCAGGGGACCTACAATGAGCAGTTCTTC
J: TRBJ2-6; D: NA; V: TRBV12-2; size: NA; CDR3: CASPARQGLAGLSGANVLTF; DNA: TGTGCAAGTCCCGCGAGACAGGGACTAGCGGGACTCTCTGGGGCCAACGTCCTGACTTTC
J: TRBJ1-4; D: NA; V: TRBV18; size: NA; CDR3: CASSQTTPGGGEKLFF; DNA: TGTGCCAGCTCCCAAACCACTCCGGGTGGCGGTGAAAAACTGTTTTTT
J: TRBJ2-1; D: TRBD2; V: TRBV6-4; size: NA; CDR3: CASSDGLADYNEQFF; DNA: TGTGCCAGCAGTGACGGGCTAGCGGATTACAATGAGCAGTTCTTC
J: TRBJ2-2; D: NA; V: TRBV30; size: NA; CDR3: CAWSIKTNTGELFF; DNA: TGTGCCTGGAGTATCAAAACGAACACCGGGGAGCTGTTTTTT
J: TRBJ2-7; D: NA; V: TRBV6-1; size: few; CDR3: CASSRDGGGRDEQYF; DNA: TGTGCCAGCAGCCGAGATGGTGGGGGTCGAGACGAGCAGTACTTC
J: TRBJ1-1; D: NA; V: TRBV15; size: NA; CDR3: CATSRPGGRNTEAFF; DNA: TGTGCCACCAGCAGACCAGGAGGAAGGAACACTGAAGCTTTCTTT
J: TRBJ2-7; D: TRBD1; V: TRBV2; size: NA; CDR3: CASTSDRAGSYEQYF; DNA: TGTGCCAGCACCTCGGACAGGGCAGGCTCCTACGAGCAGTACTTC
J: TRBJ2-1; D: NA; V: TRBV7-8; size: few; CDR3: CASSLAGGYNEQFF; DNA: TGTGCCAGCAGCTTAGCGGGGGGATACAATGAGCAGTTCTTC
J: TRBJ1-2; D: NA; V: TRBV5-4; size: NA; CDR3: CASNRDTNGYTF; DNA: TGTGCCAGCAATCGGGACACTAATGGCTACACCTTC
J: TRBJ1-1; D: NA; V: TRBV6-5; size: NA; CDR3: CASMGGSTEAFF; DNA: TGTGCCAGCATGGGGGGTTCCACTGAAGCTTTCTTT
J: TRBJ2-1; D: NA; V: TRBV19; size: once; CDR3: CASSTFRGANSYNEQFF; DNA: TGTGCCAGTAGTACTTTCAGGGGAGCCAACTCCTACAATGAGCAGTTCTTC
J: TRBJ2-4; D: TRBD2; V: TRBV28; size: NA; CDR3: CASSLLGTSGRGNIQYF; DNA: TGTGCCAGCAGCCTACTCGGGACTAGCGGGAGGGGGAACATTCAGTACTTC
J: TRBJ1-5; D: NA; V: TRBV19; size: NA; CDR3: CASSPDRRNQPQHF; DNA: TGTGCCAGTAGTCCCGACAGGCGCAATCAGCCCCAGCATTTT
J: TRBJ2-7; D: TRBD2; V: TRBV7-2; size: NA; CDR3: CASTPREVAGAYEQYF; DNA: TGTGCCAGCACCCCCCGGGAGGTAGCGGGGGCCTACGAGCAGTACTTC
J: TRBJ2-5; D: TRBD2; V: TRBV7-2; size: few; CDR3: CASSLDKRAGRETQYF; DNA: TGTGCCAGCAGCTTAGATAAACGGGCCGGGAGGGAGACCCAGTACTTC
J: TRBJ2-5; D: NA; V: TRBV7-2; size: once; CDR3: CASSFGIGETQYF; DNA: TGTGCCAGCAGCTTCGGTATCGGGGAGACCCAGTACTTC
J: TRBJ1-5; D: NA; V: TRBV19; size: few; CDR3: CASSSQGIQPQHF; DNA: TGTGCCAGTAGTAGTCAGGGTATACAGCCCCAGCATTTT